A selection of T cell receptor beta chains follows, all from one sample in a study of T cells in Graves' hyperthyroidism and ophthalmopathy. TCRdb used MiXCR to reprocess the multiplex PCR reads, holding one entry per CDR3 protein. The table shows about 550,000 distinct CDR3 sequences, with less than 25% occurring only once. Sequenced material: blood. The receptors here all came from a man aged 18 to 30 with Graves' hyperthyroidism. The conserved cysteine and the conserved F or W are not part of the CDR3 here. Fields, in order: V gene, CDR3 length, D gene, CDR3 protein. D genes are given only for firm matches.

v_call: TRBV12-3/TRBV12-4
cdr3_length: 10
d_call: .
cdr3_aa: ASSADIYRAF

v_call: TRBV11-2
cdr3_length: 14
d_call: .
cdr3_aa: ASSSRGSISDQPQH

v_call: TRBV6-1
cdr3_length: 13
d_call: .
cdr3_aa: ASSEWRGQPYEQY

v_call: TRBV2
cdr3_length: 12
d_call: .
cdr3_aa: ASSEGGGVETQY

v_call: TRBV7-8
cdr3_length: 14
d_call: .
cdr3_aa: ASSSTRVGSNQPQH

v_call: TRBV28
cdr3_length: 12
d_call: .
cdr3_aa: ASSPTTGLNEQY

v_call: TRBV6-1
cdr3_length: 12
d_call: TRBD1
cdr3_aa: ASSGTGDTGELF

v_call: TRBV6-1
cdr3_length: 13
d_call: .
cdr3_aa: ASSKRGSSYTEAF

v_call: TRBV11-2
cdr3_length: 14
d_call: .
cdr3_aa: ASSLSTRSGWNGYT

v_call: TRBV9
cdr3_length: 11
d_call: .
cdr3_aa: ASSVAQAGTQY

v_call: TRBV2
cdr3_length: 9
d_call: .
cdr3_aa: ASQGLGEQY

v_call: TRBV24-1
cdr3_length: 12
d_call: .
cdr3_aa: ATSDLLQRGGYT

v_call: TRBV19
cdr3_length: 13
d_call: .
cdr3_aa: ASGLGGGVGYEQY

v_call: TRBV20-1
cdr3_length: 13
d_call: .
cdr3_aa: SASRDPQSQETQY

v_call: TRBV6-1
cdr3_length: 13
d_call: .
cdr3_aa: ASSEEFGGKETQY

v_call: TRBV12-3/TRBV12-4
cdr3_length: 11
d_call: .
cdr3_aa: ASSRGPTGEQY

v_call: TRBV3-1
cdr3_length: 14
d_call: TRBD2
cdr3_aa: ASSQDGGLLFSEQY

v_call: TRBV12-3/TRBV12-4
cdr3_length: 14
d_call: TRBD1
cdr3_aa: ASRHGGQGVYQPQH

v_call: TRBV28
cdr3_length: 12
d_call: .
cdr3_aa: ASSLLDGSTGYT

v_call: TRBV6-1
cdr3_length: 13
d_call: TRBD1
cdr3_aa: ASSDGQGVNYGYT

v_call: TRBV30
cdr3_length: 14
d_call: TRBD1
cdr3_aa: AWSVLRDRGIYGYT

v_call: TRBV20-1
cdr3_length: 12
d_call: TRBD1
cdr3_aa: SASRTGTTGELF

v_call: TRBV28
cdr3_length: 12
d_call: .
cdr3_aa: ATTGPGRSYGYT

v_call: TRBV28
cdr3_length: 12
d_call: .
cdr3_aa: ASSPPDSPGGYT

v_call: TRBV19
cdr3_length: 10
d_call: .
cdr3_aa: ASSWKAYGYT

v_call: TRBV6-1
cdr3_length: 13
d_call: TRBD1
cdr3_aa: ASSESSGGVQPQH

v_call: TRBV5-1
cdr3_length: 14
d_call: .
cdr3_aa: ASSREGVGGQETQY

v_call: TRBV20-1
cdr3_length: 11
d_call: .
cdr3_aa: SASAGLNTEAF

v_call: TRBV5-1
cdr3_length: 12
d_call: .
cdr3_aa: ASSLTSSGTEAF